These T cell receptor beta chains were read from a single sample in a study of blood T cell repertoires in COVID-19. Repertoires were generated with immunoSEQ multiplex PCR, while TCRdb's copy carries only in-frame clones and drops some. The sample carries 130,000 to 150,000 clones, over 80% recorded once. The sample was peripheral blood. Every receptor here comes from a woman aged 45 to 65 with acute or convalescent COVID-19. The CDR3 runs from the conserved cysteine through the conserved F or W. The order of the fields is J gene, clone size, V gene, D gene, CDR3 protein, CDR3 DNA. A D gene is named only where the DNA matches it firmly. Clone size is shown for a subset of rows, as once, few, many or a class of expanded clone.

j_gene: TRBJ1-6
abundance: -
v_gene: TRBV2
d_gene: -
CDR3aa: CASHLAGSYNSPLHF
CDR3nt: TGTGCCAGCCACCTGGCAGGTTCCTATAATTCACCCCTCCACTTT

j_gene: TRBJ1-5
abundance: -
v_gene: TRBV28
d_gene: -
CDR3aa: CASSPVGALNQPQHF
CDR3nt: TGTGCCAGCAGCCCTGTGGGGGCTTTGAATCAGCCCCAGCATTTT

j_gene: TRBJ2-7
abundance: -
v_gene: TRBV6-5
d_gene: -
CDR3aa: CASSFRTDQFYEQYF
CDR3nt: TGTGCCAGCAGTTTCCGGACTGACCAATTCTACGAGCAGTACTTC

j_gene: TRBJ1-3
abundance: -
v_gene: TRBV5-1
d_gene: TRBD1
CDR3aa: CASSQGQSGNTIYF
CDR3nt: TGCGCCAGCAGCCAGGGACAGTCGGGAAACACCATATATTTT

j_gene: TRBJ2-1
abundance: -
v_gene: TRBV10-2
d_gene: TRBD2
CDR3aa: CASTWTSHNEQFF
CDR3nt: TGCGCCAGCACTTGGACTAGCCACAATGAGCAGTTCTTC

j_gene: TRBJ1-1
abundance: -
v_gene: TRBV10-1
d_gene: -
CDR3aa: CASRKTDGTEAFF
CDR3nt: TGCGCCAGCAGGAAGACAGACGGAACTGAAGCTTTCTTT

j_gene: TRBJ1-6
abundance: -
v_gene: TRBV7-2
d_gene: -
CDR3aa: CASSPWAQGPLHF
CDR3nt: TGTGCCAGCAGCCCCTGGGCCCAGGGTCCCCTCCACTTT

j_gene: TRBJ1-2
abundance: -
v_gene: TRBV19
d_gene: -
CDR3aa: CASSIDSIDGGYTF
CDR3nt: TGTGCCAGTAGTATAGATTCCATCGACGGGGGCTACACCTTC

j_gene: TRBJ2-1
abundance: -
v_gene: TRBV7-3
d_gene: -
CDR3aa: CASSFMGGRYNEQFF
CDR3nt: TGTGCCAGCAGCTTTATGGGAGGTCGGTACAATGAGCAGTTCTTC

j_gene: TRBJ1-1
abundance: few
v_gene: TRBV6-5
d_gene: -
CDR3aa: CASSYSGTNTEAFF
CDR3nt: TGTGCCAGCAGTTATTCTGGCACAAACACTGAAGCTTTCTTT

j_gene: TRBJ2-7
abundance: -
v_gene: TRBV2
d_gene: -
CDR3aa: CASHPGAGAEQYF
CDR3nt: TGTGCCAGCCACCCAGGGGCGGGGGCGGAGCAGTACTTC

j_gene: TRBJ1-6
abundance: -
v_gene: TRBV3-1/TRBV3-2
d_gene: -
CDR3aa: CASSQDYGADPPNSPLHF
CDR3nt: TGTGCCAGCAGCCAAGATTATGGGGCCGACCCTCCTAATTCACCCCTCCACTTT

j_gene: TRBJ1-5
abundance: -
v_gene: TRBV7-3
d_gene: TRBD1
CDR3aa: CASSLTGNSNQPQHF
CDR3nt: TGTGCCAGCAGCCTGACAGGGAATAGCAATCAGCCCCAGCATTTT

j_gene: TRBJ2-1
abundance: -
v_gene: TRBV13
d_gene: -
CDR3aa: CASSLGTGSYNEQFF
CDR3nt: TGTGCCAGCAGCTTAGGGACAGGTTCTTACAATGAGCAGTTCTTC

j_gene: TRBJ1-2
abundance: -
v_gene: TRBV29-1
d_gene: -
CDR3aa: CSVYRVGGNYGYTF
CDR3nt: TGCAGCGTTTACAGGGTTGGGGGTAACTATGGCTACACCTTC

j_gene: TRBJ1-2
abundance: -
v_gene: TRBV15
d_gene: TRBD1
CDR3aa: CTTSRAQGGGTF
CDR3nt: TGTACCACCAGCAGAGCCCAAGGGGGCGGCACCTTC

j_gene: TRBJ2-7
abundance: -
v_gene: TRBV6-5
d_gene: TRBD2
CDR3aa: CASRATSGYEQYF
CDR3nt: TGTGCCAGCAGGGCGACTAGCGGCTACGAGCAGTACTTC

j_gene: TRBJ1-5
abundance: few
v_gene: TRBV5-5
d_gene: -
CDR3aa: CASSLARYPSNQPQHF
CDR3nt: TGTGCCAGCAGCTTGGCCCGGTATCCGAGCAATCAGCCCCAGCATTTT

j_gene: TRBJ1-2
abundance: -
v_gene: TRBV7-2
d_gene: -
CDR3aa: CASSPWGGADYGYTF
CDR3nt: TGTGCCAGCAGCCCCTGGGGAGGGGCGGACTATGGCTACACCTTC

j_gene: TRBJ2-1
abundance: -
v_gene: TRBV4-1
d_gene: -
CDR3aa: CASSQAGLNEQFF
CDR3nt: TGCGCCAGCAGCCAAGCAGGGTTAAATGAGCAGTTCTTC

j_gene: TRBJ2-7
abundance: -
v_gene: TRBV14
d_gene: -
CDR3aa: CASSPPQGLRQYF
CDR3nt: TGTGCCAGCAGCCCGCCGCAGGGACTGCGGCAGTACTTC

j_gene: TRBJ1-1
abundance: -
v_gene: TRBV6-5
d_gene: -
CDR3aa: CASSYSWGQNTEAFF
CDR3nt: TGTGCCAGCAGTTACTCGTGGGGACAGAACACTGAAGCTTTCTTT

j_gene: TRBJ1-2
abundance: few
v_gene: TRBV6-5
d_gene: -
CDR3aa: CASSRGRDYGYTF
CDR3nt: TGTGCCAGCAGCAGGGGACGAGACTATGGCTACACCTTC

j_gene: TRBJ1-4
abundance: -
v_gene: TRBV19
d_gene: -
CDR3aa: CASTGPTSTNEKLFF
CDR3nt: TGTGCCAGTACTGGGCCCACTTCAACTAATGAAAAACTGTTTTTT

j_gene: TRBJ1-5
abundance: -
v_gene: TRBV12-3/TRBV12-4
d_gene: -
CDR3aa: CASSLGSGGPQHF
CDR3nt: TGTGCCAGCAGTTTAGGCAGCGGGGGGCCCCAGCATTTT

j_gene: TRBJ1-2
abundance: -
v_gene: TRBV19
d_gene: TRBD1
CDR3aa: CASSTPDRARGGYTF
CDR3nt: TGTGCCAGTAGTACCCCGGACAGGGCGAGGGGTGGCTACACCTTC

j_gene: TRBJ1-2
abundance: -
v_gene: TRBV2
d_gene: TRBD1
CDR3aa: CASSPQGSGYTF
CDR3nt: TGTGCCAGCAGTCCACAGGGGTCGGGCTACACCTTC

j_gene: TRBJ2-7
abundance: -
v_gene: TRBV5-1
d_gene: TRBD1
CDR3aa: CASSQGQVSYEQYF
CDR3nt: TGCGCCAGCAGCCAAGGACAGGTTTCCTACGAGCAGTACTTC

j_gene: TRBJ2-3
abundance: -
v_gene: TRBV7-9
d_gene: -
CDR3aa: CASSPQGRTQYF
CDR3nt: TGTGCCAGCAGCCCCCAGGGTCGCACGCAGTATTTT

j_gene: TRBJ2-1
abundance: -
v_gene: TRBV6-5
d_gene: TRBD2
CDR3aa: CASRRGEYNEQFF
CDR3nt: TGTGCCAGCAGGCGGGGGGAATACAATGAGCAGTTCTTC

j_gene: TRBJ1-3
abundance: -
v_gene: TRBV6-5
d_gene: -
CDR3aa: CASSYSRGGGTIYF
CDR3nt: TGTGCCAGCAGTTACTCCCGAGGAGGCGGCACCATATATTTT

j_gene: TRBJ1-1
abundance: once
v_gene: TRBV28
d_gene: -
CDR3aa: CASSQPGQYRAFF
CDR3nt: TGTGCCAGCAGTCAACCCGGACAGTATCGGGCTTTCTTT

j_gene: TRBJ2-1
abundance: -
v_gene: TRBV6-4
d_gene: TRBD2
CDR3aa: CASSTSGNAYNEQFF
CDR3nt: TGTGCCAGCAGTACTAGCGGGAATGCGTACAATGAGCAGTTCTTC

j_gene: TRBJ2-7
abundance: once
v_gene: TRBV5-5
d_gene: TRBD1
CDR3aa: CASSRDSDNYEQYF
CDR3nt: TGTGCCAGCAGCCGGGACAGCGATAACTACGAGCAGTACTTC

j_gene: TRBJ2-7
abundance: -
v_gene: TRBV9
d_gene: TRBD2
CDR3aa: CASSFEGTTYEQYF
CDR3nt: TGTGCCAGCTCCTTCGAGGGGACTACATACGAGCAGTACTTC

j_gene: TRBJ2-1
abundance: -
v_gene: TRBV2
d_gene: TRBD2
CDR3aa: CASRSGLAAHNEQFF
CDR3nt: TGTGCCAGCAGGTCCGGACTAGCGGCTCACAATGAGCAGTTCTTC

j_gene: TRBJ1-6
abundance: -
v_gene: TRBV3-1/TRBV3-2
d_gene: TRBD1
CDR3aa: CASQPRQGASPLHF
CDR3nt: TGTGCCAGCCAGCCGCGGCAGGGGGCTTCACCCCTCCACTTT

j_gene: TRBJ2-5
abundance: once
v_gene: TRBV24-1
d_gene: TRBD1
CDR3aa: CATSLVRDRGQETQYF
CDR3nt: TGTGCCACCAGCTTAGTTCGGGACAGGGGGCAGGAGACCCAGTACTTC

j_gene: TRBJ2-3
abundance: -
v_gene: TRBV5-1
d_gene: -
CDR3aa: CASSLALGAAGTDTQYF
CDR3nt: TGCGCCAGCAGCTTGGCCCTCGGCGCCGCGGGCACAGATACGCAGTATTTT

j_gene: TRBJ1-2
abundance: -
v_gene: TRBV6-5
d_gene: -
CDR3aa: CASSYSTDSGGGYTF
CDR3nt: TGTGCCAGCAGTTACTCGACGGACTCGGGCGGAGGCTACACCTTC

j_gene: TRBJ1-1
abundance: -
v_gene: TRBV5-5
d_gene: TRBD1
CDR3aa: CASSLDPNRGTEAFF
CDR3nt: TGTGCCAGCAGCCTCGATCCGAACAGGGGAACTGAAGCTTTCTTT

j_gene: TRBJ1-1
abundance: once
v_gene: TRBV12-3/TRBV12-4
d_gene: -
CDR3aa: CASSPTTEGAFF
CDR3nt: TGTGCCAGCAGTCCCACGACTGAGGGAGCTTTCTTT

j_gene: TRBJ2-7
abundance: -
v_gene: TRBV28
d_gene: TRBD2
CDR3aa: CASSRGGTPYEQYF
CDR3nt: TGTGCCAGCAGTCGCGGGGGGACCCCCTACGAGCAGTACTTC

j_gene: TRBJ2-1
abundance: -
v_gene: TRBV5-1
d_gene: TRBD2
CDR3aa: CASNPGAGGLINEQFF
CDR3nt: TGCGCCAGCAACCCGGGCGCGGGGGGGCTTATCAATGAGCAGTTCTTC

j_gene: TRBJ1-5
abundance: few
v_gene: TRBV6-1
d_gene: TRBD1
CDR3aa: CASSAPGGYSNQPQHF
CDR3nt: TGTGCCAGCAGTGCCCCAGGGGGGTATAGCAATCAGCCCCAGCATTTT

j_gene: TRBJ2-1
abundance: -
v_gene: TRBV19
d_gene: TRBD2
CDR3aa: CASSIYGTSVEQFF
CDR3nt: TGTGCCAGTAGTATTTACGGGACTAGCGTTGAGCAGTTCTTC

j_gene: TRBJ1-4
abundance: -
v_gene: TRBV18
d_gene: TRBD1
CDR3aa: CASSPGTDNEKLFF
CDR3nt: TGTGCCAGCTCACCCGGGACAGACAATGAAAAACTGTTTTTT

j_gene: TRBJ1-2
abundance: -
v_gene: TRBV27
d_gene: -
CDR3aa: CASSLGPPYGYTF
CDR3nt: TGTGCCAGCAGTTTAGGGCCCCCCTATGGCTACACCTTC

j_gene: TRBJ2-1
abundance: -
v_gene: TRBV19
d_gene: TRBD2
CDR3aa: CAVGTSGYNEQFF
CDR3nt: TGTGCCGTAGGGACTAGCGGGTACAATGAGCAGTTCTTC

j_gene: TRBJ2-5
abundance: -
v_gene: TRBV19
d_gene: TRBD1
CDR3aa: CASRGTGQETQYF
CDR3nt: TGTGCCAGTCGGGGGACAGGGCAAGAGACCCAGTACTTC

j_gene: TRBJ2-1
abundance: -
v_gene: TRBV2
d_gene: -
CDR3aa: CASHEDSYNEQFF
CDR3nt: TGTGCCAGCCATGAGGACTCCTACAATGAGCAGTTCTTC

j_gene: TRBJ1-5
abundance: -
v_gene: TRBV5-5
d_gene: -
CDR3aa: CASSLWVTGEQPQHF
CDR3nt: TGTGCCAGCAGCTTGTGGGTGACGGGGGAGCAGCCCCAGCATTTT

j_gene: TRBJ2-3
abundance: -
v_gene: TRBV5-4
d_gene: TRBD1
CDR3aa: CASSLAGTGADTQYF
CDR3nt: TGTGCCAGCAGCTTGGCCGGGACAGGGGCAGATACGCAGTATTTT